The clone carrying this T cell receptor beta chain showed up just a few times. Its cognate antigen is unknown. An equimolar mix of two oligonucleotides served as the beta constant-region primer for TRBC1 and TRBC2. Four rounds of PCR amplified the ligated cDNA using nested alpha and beta constant-region primers plus SP2. The cDNA 3' end received a ligated single-stranded oligonucleotide carrying the SP2 primer and a 12-nucleotide UMI. TCRdb passed the UMI-ligation and nested PCR reads through MiXCR, listing each CDR3 protein once. The sample records around 110,000 distinct CDR3 sequences, 35% to 40% being singletons. The data belong to a study of naive and memory T cell subsets. Study results and limitations: Naive and memory repertoire findings lacked a ground truth for validation.

In germline, CDR1 is KGHSH, CDR2 LQKENI. This CDR3 is 15 amino acids long. Trimming pared 3 bases from V and 0 bases from J, leaving 10 bases between. Four subsets defined by CD45RA and CD27 were sorted after CD3, CD4, CD8 and live/dead staining. The chain employs TRBV18 and TRBJ2-3; no firm D call. The origin of this receptor is a human donor in good health. The sequenced sample consisted of central memory CD4+ T cells from blood. The CDR3 nucleotides are TGTGCCAGCTCACCCTTAGGAGCTAGCACAGATACGCAGTATTTT. Translation gives CASSPLGASTDTQYF.